Reported below is one T cell receptor (beta chain). The antigen remains undetermined. This CDR3 is built from 20 residues. V lost 1 base, J lost 1 base, and 23 bases lay in between. CDR1 is SGHVS and CDR2 is FNYEAQ in the germline V gene. The data were taken from a study of T-cell reconstitution after alpha-beta-depleted transplantation in children. Regarding the study as a whole: Some patients' high day-60 TCRbeta diversity was attributed to recipient cells surviving conditioning.

Library preparation (for TCRbeta) was performed with unique molecular identifiers. TCRdb reprocessed the PCR reads with MiXCR, giving one entry per CDR3 protein. The sample lists 250,000 to 400,000 distinct CDR3 sequences, 20% to 30% seen once, with approximately 9.9% in the top ten. The chain recombines TRBV7-6 with TRBJ2-4; perhaps TRBD1 as D (5 bases). Specimen: PBMCs, mostly from graft donor cells, collected 180 days after TCRalphabeta/CD19-depleted stem cell transplant. The sequence was collected from a male patient younger than 18 who had a stem cell transplant for acute lymphoblastic leukemia, so the T cells may come from the graft donor. The CDR3 DNA reads as TGTGCCAGCAGCTTAGAATTTGGGCAGGGTCTGAGTGGGGCCAAAAACATTCAGTACTTC. Translation gives CASSLEFGQGLSGAKNIQYF. Combining the CDR3 with reference TRBV7-6 and TRBJ2-4 gives the whole variable domain GAGVSQSPRYKVTKRGQDVALRCDPISGHVSLYWYRQALGQGPEFLTYFNYEAQQDKSGLPNDRFSAERPEGSISTLTIQRTEQRDSAMYRCASSLEFGQGLSGAKNIQYFGAGTRLSVL.